Only one count was recorded for the clone carrying this TCR beta chain. The CDR3 spans 12 residues. CDR1 is SGHTA, CDR2 FQGNSA, per germline. V lost 6 bases, J lost 0 bases, and 5 bases lay in between. These data are taken from a study of blood T cell repertoires in COVID-19. Background on the study: The United States, Italy and Spain supplied acute and convalescent COVID-19 samples. Nucleic acid was either cDNA or gDNA, and it came from T cells, B-cell-depleted T cells, or PBMCs.

As handled by the study authors: Amplification of reference gene primers was used by the study to estimate nucleated cell counts. Assay used: immunoSEQ multiplex PCR; TCRdb lists only in-frame clones, some missing. V, J and clone size derive from that table, while D and trimming were established from the DNA sequence. The table has about 200,000 clones, roughly 81% seen once. The sequenced material came from peripheral blood. The receptor was derived from a woman at least 80 years old with acute or convalescent COVID-19. The rearrangement links TRBV7-2 to TRBJ1-2; D is undetermined. CDR3 amino acids: CASSRANYGYTF. In DNA form, the CDR3 reads TGTGCCAGCAGTCGAGCTAACTATGGCTACACCTTC.